The 13 T cell receptor beta chains presented below share a single source sample, sequenced in a study of cytomegalovirus exposure and HLA in healthy donors. The PCR used 60 Vbeta and 13 Jbeta primers. Here immunoSEQ multiplex PCR was the method, and the copy in TCRdb shows in-frame clones only, minus some. The sample records some 120,000 clones, 74% being singletons. The specimen was PBMCs. These receptors all come from a woman aged 45 to 65 in good health and CMV-seropositive.

CDR3 sequence: CASSVSGGAVTGELFF. CDR3 DNA sequence: TGTGCCAGCAGCGTGAGCGGGGGGGCAGTCACCGGGGAGCTGTTTTTT. V is TRBV9 and J is TRBJ2-2, with 10 bases lining up with TRBD2. V dropped 2 bases and J dropped 4; count of bases not matched to a gene: 5. The germline V gene encodes CDR1 SGDLS and CDR2 YYNGEE. The CDR3 length is 16 residues.

This chain uses TRBV6-1 with TRBJ1-1, with D possibly TRBD1 on 6 matching bases. V gave up 4 bases and J gave up 3 bases, with 9 bases separating them. Germline V gives CDR1 MNHNS, CDR2 SASEGT. The CDR3 covers 13 residues. This CDR3 reads CASSGQADTEAFF. The CDR3 bases are TGTGCCAGCAGTGGACAGGCTGACACTGAAGCTTTCTTT.

The genes are TRBV19 and TRBJ1-5; 7 bases align to TRBD1. This CDR3 spans 17 amino acids. In germline, CDR1 is LNHDA, CDR2 SQIVND (reference sequence). J was trimmed by 2 bases and V by 5 bases; bases with no gene match: 12. CDR3 in DNA: TGTGCCAGTAGTCAACAGACAGGGAGGTTAGGCAATCAGCCCCAGCATTTT. This translates into CASSQQTGRLGNQPQHF.

Written as DNA, the CDR3 is TGTGCCAGCAGCGCCCACGGGACAATTAGGGAGCTGTTTTTT. It translates to CASSAHGTIRELFF. The chain uses TRBV4-2 and TRBJ2-2; tentative D call: TRBD1 (6 bases). This CDR3 spans 14 amino acids. Per germline, CDR1 LGHNA and CDR2 YNFKEQ. Trimming pared 5 bases from V and 9 bases from J, leaving 16 bases between.

In its sample, this clone was seen once. The chain joins TRBV15 to TRBJ2-5; TRBD2 is a possible D gene (5 bases). From germline, CDR1 is LNHNV and CDR2 YYDKDF (reference sequence). V lost 3 bases and J lost 1, with 12 bases in between. The CDR3 contains 15 residues. The CDR3, as DNA: TGTGCCACCAGCAGCAGCTTAGGGAGCCAAGAGACCCAGTACTTC. Translation: CATSSSLGSQETQYF.

V gene TRBV7-9 combines with J gene TRBJ2-5; 7 bases are a match to TRBD1. Matching the DNA end better, TRBJ2-7 makes the J call doubtful. Germline V CDR1 and CDR2: SEHNR, FQNEAQ (reference sequence). The CDR3 runs 14 residues. The CDR3 protein is CASRSTGSSYEQYF. The CDR3, as DNA: TGTGCCAGCAGATCGACAGGGAGCTCCTACGAGCAGTACTTC.

V usage is TRBV9 and J usage is TRBJ2-5, with 8 bases that match TRBD2. The V gene end was trimmed by 0 bases and the J gene end by 10 bases; junction bases not matched to a gene: 14. This CDR3 has 16 amino acids. The V gene's germline CDR1 is SGDLS and CDR2 YYNGEE. CDR3 residues: CASSVGAGAPPSGQYF. CDR3 in DNA: TGTGCCAGCAGCGTAGGAGCGGGGGCCCCACCTAGTGGCCAGTACTTC.

This chain connects TRBV7-2 to TRBJ1-4; no clear D gene. CDR3 length: 13 amino acids. Germline values: CDR1 SGHTA, CDR2 FQGNSA. V lost 5 bases, J lost 3 bases, and 7 bases lay in between. CDR3 loop: CASSPQANEKLFF. The DNA for the CDR3 is TGTGCCAGCAGCCCCCAGGCTAATGAAAAACTGTTTTTT.

V and J are TRBV9 and TRBJ2-3, with D perhaps TRBD2 (5 bases). V gave up 4 bases and J gave up 4 bases, with 13 bases separating them. The CDR3 length is 14 residues. Germline V gene sequence: CDR1 SGDLS, CDR2 YYNGEE. Here the CDR3 reads CASSMDSRADTQYF. The CDR3, as DNA: TGTGCCAGCAGCATGGACTCACGCGCAGATACGCAGTATTTT.

The genes are TRBV10-3 and TRBJ2-1; 9 nucleotides align to TRBD1. V lost 6 bases to trimming and J lost 6 bases; unmatched junction nucleotides: 9. Germline V CDR1 and CDR2: ENHRY, SYGVKD. The CDR3 loop spans 15 amino acids. The CDR3 region is CAISTRDREANEQFF. In DNA form, the CDR3 reads TGTGCCATCAGCACTCGGGACAGGGAGGCCAATGAGCAGTTCTTC.

V and J are TRBV10-3 and TRBJ2-3; D may be TRBD2 (5 bases). Germline assignment: CDR1 ENHRY and CDR2 SYGVKD. This CDR3 has 19 amino acids. The V end lost 3 bases, the J end lost 10 bases, and 32 bases lay between the germline ends. The CDR3 DNA sequence: TGTGCCATCAGTGAATCCGCGACACTGAGAGCGGACTTACTCGGATCGCAGTATTTT. This encodes CAISESATLRADLLGSQYF.

This clone has a handful of counts. The CDR3, as DNA: TGTGCCAGCAGTCCGCGACAGGGGAGGAACACTGAAGCTTTCTTT. Amino acid sequence: CASSPRQGRNTEAFF. J is TRBJ1-1 and V is TRBV27; 8 nucleotides align to TRBD1. Germline assignment: CDR1 MNHEY and CDR2 SMNVEV (reference sequence). This CDR3 is built from 15 residues. Trimming removed 5 bases from V and 1 base from J; junction bases left unmatched: 6.

The table lists this clone with a few counts. The rearrangement links TRBV4-3 to TRBJ2-1, with 11 bases matching TRBD2. CDR1 is LGHNA and CDR2 is YSLEER in the germline V gene. Trimming removed 4 bases from V and 3 bases from J; junction bases left unmatched: 8. CDR3 size: 17 residues. DNA of the CDR3: TGCGCCAGCAGCCCTTCCTCTCTAGCGGGGGGCTACAATGAGCAGTTCTTC. It codes for CASSPSSLAGGYNEQFF.